The T cell receptor beta chain described here comes from a study of CD8 T cells in Susac syndrome. CDR3 length: 13 residues. The ends were cut back, 6 bases at V and 2 bases at J, with 11 bases in the middle. Germline loops: CDR1 DFQATT, CDR2 SNEGSKA (reference sequence). Each multiple sclerosis control was a treatment-naive patient with relapsing-remitting disease that was either stable or active. It was negative isolation that provided the CD8+ and CD4+ T cells, whereas TEMRA cells were enriched by FACS. Random hexamers were used to reverse transcribe an amount of about 0.45 to 1 ug RNA. An immunoSEQ multiplex PCR generated amplified TCR beta CDR3 products spanning 54 Vbeta and 13 Jbeta. A single record per CDR3 protein comes from TCRdb applying MiXCR to the immunoSEQ multiplex PCR reads. The data contain about 150,000 distinct CDR3 sequences, over 85% of them seen just once; the ten biggest clones take up roughly 0.19%.

This chain joins TRBV20-1 and TRBJ1-5, with D unclear. The clonotype originates from a human donor with multiple sclerosis. The sequenced sample consisted of CD8+ T cells from PBMCs. The CDR3 reads CSAWAPRNQPQHF. The CDR3 bases are TGCAGTGCGTGGGCCCCCCGCAATCAGCCCCAGCATTTT.